This T cell receptor beta chain was sequenced during a study of T cells after yellow fever vaccination (dated by TCRdb to the late 2010s). Some background on the complete study: Libraries from fractions with low cell numbers were prepared with the SMART-Seq v4 Ultra Low Input RNA kit. The cohort comprised two healthy male donors, one aged 18 to 30 and one aged 30 to 39 years. Blood was collected at multiple timepoints before and after primary and secondary immunization, and bulk PBMC replicates and cell subsets were isolated. To follow T-cell clones before and after primary and booster YFV17D yellow fever vaccination, bulk TCR alpha and beta repertoires were sequenced over time. What the authors observed across the whole study: A small fraction of clonotypes showed up in both the CD4 and CD8 compartments, probably as a result of convergent recombination. The secondary T-cell response was found to be weaker but faster than the primary response, with a peak reached on day 5 rather than on day 15. Because only two donors were included in the study, the extent to which the findings can be generalized is limited. Most clones expanded after primary vaccination (about 95% of CD4 and over 80% of CD8) were re-detected after the booster, suggesting that broad memory maintenance occurred. Because abundant contaminating clonotypes from the bulk population could be contained in FACS-sorted repertoires, computational filtering was required.

Synthesis of TCR cDNA relied on 5'RACE template switching, a step that introduced a universal primer site along with unique molecular identifiers. cDNA synthesis was primed from both the TCR alpha and TCR beta constant segments. Libraries were amplified in two PCR steps, with sample barcodes and sequencing adapters added in the second step. Libraries were sequenced on Illumina HiSeq 2500 (2x100 bp) or NovaSeq (2x150 bp). Turning to the authors' computational methods: MIGEC handled demultiplexing of reads and collapsing into UMI consensus sequences, while MiXCR performed V(D)J alignment. Clonotypes responding to the vaccine were identified with edgeR on replicate PBMC samples, with the criteria of FDR below 0.01 and a log2 fold change above 5 up to day 15. Bulk clonotypes were assigned CD4 or CD8 identity according to which sequenced CD4 or CD8 repertoire held them at higher abundance. TCRdb's own reprocessing of the public reads used fastp at Q25 and MiXCR and kept productive beta chains. Rows are unified per CDR3 protein, each entry keeping the most common DNA and genes. These V and J calls derive from TCRdb rather than the authors' analysis. The sample table shows 300,000 or so distinct CDR3 sequences, and approximately 13% are seen once. The top ten clones comprise 0.45% to 0.65% of the sample.

This clonotype was detected only a few times. The clone's antigen remains unknown. No quality values exist for individual bases; no much larger clone is one base distant. What the treatment or condition label conveys for this sample: live attenuated yellow fever vaccine strain. A standard Ficoll-Paque protocol was used to isolate PBMCs from peripheral blood. Dynabeads CD4 and CD8 positive selection kits were used to isolate the CD4 and CD8 T-cell fractions. TriZol was used to extract RNA from bulk PBMCs, from CD4 and CD8 fractions, and from dextramer-positive and dextramer-negative fractions. The junction carries 10 bases between V and J, which are trimmed by 0 bases and 4 bases respectively. The CDR3 spans 14 residues, from the cysteine through the phenylalanine. Only the CDR3 portion is preserved as DNA: 42 bases, with reading frame beginning at the first base. The germline V gene (reference sequence) yields SGHNT for CDR1 and YYREEE for CDR2.

This receptor was identified in a man aged 25 to 45 who received the YFV17D yellow fever vaccine. This sequence uses TRBV5-4 and TRBJ2-5, with an unclear D gene assignment. The specimen was CD4+ T cells sorted from PBMCs, collected 45 days after the yellow fever booster vaccination. CDR3 protein: CASSLVGWGETQYF. The DNA is as follows: TGTGCCAGCAGCTTGGTGGGGTGGGGAGAGACCCAGTACTTC.